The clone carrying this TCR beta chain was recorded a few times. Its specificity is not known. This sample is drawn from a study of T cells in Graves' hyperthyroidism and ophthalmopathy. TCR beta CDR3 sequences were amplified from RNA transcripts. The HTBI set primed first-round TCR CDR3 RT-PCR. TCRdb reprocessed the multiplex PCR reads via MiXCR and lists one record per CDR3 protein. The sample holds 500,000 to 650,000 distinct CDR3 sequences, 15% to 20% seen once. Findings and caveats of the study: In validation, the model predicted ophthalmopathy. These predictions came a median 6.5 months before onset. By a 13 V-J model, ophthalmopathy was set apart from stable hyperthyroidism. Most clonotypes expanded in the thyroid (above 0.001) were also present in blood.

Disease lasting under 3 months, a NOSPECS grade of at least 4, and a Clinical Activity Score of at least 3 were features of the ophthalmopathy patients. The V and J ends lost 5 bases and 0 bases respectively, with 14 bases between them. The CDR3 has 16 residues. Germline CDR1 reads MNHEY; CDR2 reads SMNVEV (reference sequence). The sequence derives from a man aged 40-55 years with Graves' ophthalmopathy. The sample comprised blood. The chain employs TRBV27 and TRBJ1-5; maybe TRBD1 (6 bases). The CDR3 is CASSPLDRYSNQPQHF. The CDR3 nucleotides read TGTGCCAGCAGTCCTCTGGACAGATATAGCAATCAGCCCCAGCATTTT.